The next 18 T cell receptor beta chains were all read from a single sample in a study of technical replicates of blood from a handful of donors. Produced via immunoSEQ multiplex PCR; TCRdb's table is partial and in-frame only. The table has tens of thousands of clones, 90% to 95% seen once. The sequencing sample was made of T cells isolated from PBMCs. These receptors were taken from a human donor in good health.

The chain joins TRBV10-1 to TRBJ2-3, with 11 bases lining up with TRBD2. In germline, CDR1 is WNHNN, CDR2 SYGVQD (reference sequence). The V segment lost 5 bases and the J segment 2 bases; nucleotides outside the gene matches: 3. This CDR3 contains 15 residues. The CDR3 nucleotides read TGCGCCAGCAGTTATAGCGGGAGGGCCACAGATACGCAGTATTTT. Its translation: CASSYSGRATDTQYF.

The chain joins TRBV2 to TRBJ2-3; maybe TRBD2 (6 bases). CDR3 length: 14 amino acids. Germline-derived CDR1 and CDR2 are SNHLY and FYNNEI. Trimming pared 4 bases from V and 1 base from J, leaving 9 bases between. CDR3 region: CASSVTRGTDTQYF. The CDR3 region has the DNA TGTGCCAGCAGTGTGACTAGGGGCACAGATACGCAGTATTTT.

The chain combines TRBV10-3 with TRBJ2-7; 8 positions match TRBD2. The J segment lost 4 bases and the V segment lost 10 bases, leaving 12 bases of the junction unmatched. The germline V gene has CDR1 ENHRY and CDR2 SYGVKD. The CDR3 length is 14 residues. CDR3 amino acids: CASEKAGGTYEQYF. CDR3 DNA: TGTGCCAGCGAAAAGGCGGGGGGCACATACGAGCAGTACTTC.

The chain links TRBV6-6 to TRBJ1-2, with no clear D. V was shortened by 0 bases and J by 6 bases, with 8 bases between the two germline ends. The CDR3 runs 13 residues. The germline CDR1 and CDR2 sequences are MNHNY and SVGAGI (reference sequence). This CDR3 reads CASSYSSGDGYTF. The DNA for the CDR3 is TGTGCCAGCAGTTACTCGTCAGGCGATGGCTACACCTTC.

This CDR3 is CASSSSGNYNEQFF. In nucleotides, the CDR3 is TGTGCCAGCAGCTCTAGCGGGAACTACAATGAGCAGTTCTTC. The chain employs TRBV9 and TRBJ2-1; 9 nucleotides agree with TRBD2. The V gene end was trimmed by 4 bases and the J gene end by 3 bases; junction bases not matched to a gene: 2. This CDR3 spans 14 amino acids. Germline V gives CDR1 SGDLS, CDR2 YYNGEE.

V usage is TRBV14 and J usage is TRBJ1-2, with D unresolved. The CDR3 spans 13 residues. V was cut by 6 bases and J by 3 bases, with 11 bases left in between. The germline CDR1 and CDR2 sequences are SGHDN and FVKESK. CDR3 residues: CASSNAGYYGYTF. CDR3 sequence (DNA): TGTGCCAGCAGTAACGCAGGTTACTATGGCTACACCTTC.

The chain recombines TRBV28 with TRBJ1-5; D possibly corresponds to TRBD1 (6 bases). The CDR3 spans 14 residues. Germline V gives CDR1 MDHEN, CDR2 SYDVKM. Deletions cut 2 bases from V and 5 bases from J, with 10 bases between. The CDR3 sequence: CASSLRAGDQPQHF. The CDR3 nucleotides are TGTGCCAGCAGTTTAAGGGCAGGGGATCAGCCCCAGCATTTT.

The rearrangement uses TRBV4-2 and TRBJ2-3; possibly TRBD2 for D (6 bases). In germline, CDR1 is LGHNA, CDR2 YNFKEQ. Trimming pared 2 bases from V and 2 bases from J, leaving 14 bases between. This CDR3 contains 16 residues. The CDR3 bases are TGTGCCAGCAGCCAATTCCCCATGCGGGACACAGATACGCAGTATTTT. Its translation: CASSQFPMRDTDTQYF.

This chain links TRBV10-2 with TRBJ2-7, with 7 bases identical to TRBD2. From germline, CDR1 is WSHSY and CDR2 SAAADI. J gave up 5 bases and V 4 bases, and 11 bases lay outside the gene matches. This CDR3 contains 15 residues. CDR3 loop: CASSALRGRVDEQYF. The CDR3 bases are TGCGCCAGCAGTGCCCTACGTGGGAGGGTTGACGAGCAGTACTTC.

This chain joins TRBV11-3 and TRBJ2-1, with D perhaps TRBD1 (6 bases). V lost 4 bases and J lost 0, with 16 bases in between. CDR3 length equals 17 residues. CDR1 SGHNT and CDR2 YENEEA come from the germline V gene. The CDR3 DNA reads TGTGCCAGCAGCTCAGTGGGGGCAATGAGCTCCTACAATGAGCAGTTCTTC. It specifies CASSSVGAMSSYNEQFF.

The chain has TRBV9 and TRBJ2-5; D perhaps matches TRBD1 (6 bases). Per the germline V gene, CDR1 is SGDLS and CDR2 is YYNGEE. This CDR3 has 16 amino acids. Trimming stripped 0 bases from V and 1 base from J, with 13 bases between. DNA of the CDR3: TGTGCCAGCAGCGTAGGACGGACAGTCGGCCAAGAGACCCAGTACTTC. Translation gives CASSVGRTVGQETQYF. Based on the CDR3 plus reference TRBV9 and TRBJ2-5, the full variable domain is DSGVTQTPKHLITATGQRVTLRCSPRSGDLSVYWYQQSLDQGLQFLIQYYNGEERAKGNILERFSAQQFPDLHSELNLSSLELGDSALYFCASSVGRTVGQETQYFGPGTRLLVL.

The chain joins TRBV6-5 to TRBJ1-2; 7 bases line up with TRBD1. The germline CDR1 and CDR2 sequences are MNHEY and SVGAGI. With 4 bases clipped from V and 4 bases from J, the junction kept 6 bases outside the gene matches. The length of the CDR3 is 14 residues. The CDR3 sequence: CASSWAGGTYGYTF. CDR3 nucleotides: TGTGCCAGCAGTTGGGCAGGGGGGACCTATGGCTACACCTTC.

The rearrangement joins TRBV7-2 to TRBJ1-1; possible D gene TRBD1, 5 bases. This CDR3 has 14 amino acids. V lost 3 bases to trimming and J lost 2 bases, with 10 bases between them. CDR1 and CDR2 (germline): SGHTA, FQGNSA. The CDR3 DNA sequence: TGTGCCAGCAGCTTGACAGACGGTAACACTGAAGCTTTCTTT. Protein product: CASSLTDGNTEAFF.

This chain connects TRBV15 to TRBJ1-5; 7 nucleotides match TRBD1. The CDR3 consists of 16 residues. The germline V gene has CDR1 LNHNV and CDR2 YYDKDF (reference sequence). V lost 0 bases to trimming and J lost 9 bases; unmatched junction nucleotides: 11. The CDR3 protein is CATSREDRDSYPPQHF. Written as DNA, the CDR3 is TGTGCCACCAGCAGAGAGGACCGGGACAGTTATCCGCCCCAGCATTTT.

The CDR3 reads CASSYHLRRKLFF. The CDR3 DNA follows: TGTGCCAGCAGTTACCACCTCCGGAGGAAACTGTTTTTT. This rearrangement joins TRBV6-5 to TRBJ1-4; D remains ambiguous. CDR3 length equals 13 residues. The V end lost 2 bases, the J end lost 11 bases, and 12 bases lay between the germline ends. CDR1 MNHEY and CDR2 SVGAGI come from the germline V gene.

This chain uses TRBV29-1 with TRBJ2-7, with D possibly being TRBD1 (6 bases). The CDR3 totals 14 residues. The V end was cut by 5 bases, the J end by 4 bases, with 18 bases between. CDR1 and CDR2 (germline): SQVTM, ANQGSEA. In DNA form, the CDR3 reads TGCAGCGTTCTGTTGGACAGAGGGTGGTACGAGCAGTACTTC. Translated, it gives CSVLLDRGWYEQYF.

The chain carries TRBV14 and TRBJ2-1, with 8 bases identical to TRBD1. Per the germline V gene, CDR1 is SGHDN and CDR2 is FVKESK. CDR3 size: 17 residues. V dropped 0 bases and J dropped 6; count of bases not matched to a gene: 10. CDR3: CASSQDGGQVNLNEQFF. For the CDR3, the DNA is TGTGCCAGCAGCCAAGATGGGGGACAGGTCAACCTCAATGAGCAGTTCTTC.

This rearrangement joins TRBV27 to TRBJ2-7; D is perhaps TRBD2 (5 bases). Trimming shortened V by 1 base and J by 6 bases, and 10 bases separated the two germline ends. Germline CDR1 reads MNHEY; CDR2 reads SMNVEV (reference sequence). The length of the CDR3 is 13 residues. CDR3 nucleotides: TGTGCCAGCAGTTTATATGGAGGTGGCGAGCAGTACTTC. It codes for CASSLYGGGEQYF.